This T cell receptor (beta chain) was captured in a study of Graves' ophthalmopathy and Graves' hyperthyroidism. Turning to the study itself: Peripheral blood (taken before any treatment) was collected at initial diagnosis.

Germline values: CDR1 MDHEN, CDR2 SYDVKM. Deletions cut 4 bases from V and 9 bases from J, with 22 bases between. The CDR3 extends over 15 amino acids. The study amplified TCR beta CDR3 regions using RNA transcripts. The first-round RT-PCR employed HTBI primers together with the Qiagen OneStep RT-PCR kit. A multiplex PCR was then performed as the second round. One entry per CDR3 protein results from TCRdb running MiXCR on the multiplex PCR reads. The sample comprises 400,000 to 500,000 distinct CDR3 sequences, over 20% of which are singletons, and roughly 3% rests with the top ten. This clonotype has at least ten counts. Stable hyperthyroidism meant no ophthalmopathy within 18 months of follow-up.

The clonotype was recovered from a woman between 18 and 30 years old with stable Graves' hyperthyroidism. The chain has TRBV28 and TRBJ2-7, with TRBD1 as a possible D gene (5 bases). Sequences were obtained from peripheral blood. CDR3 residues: CASSSSDSSIGVQYF. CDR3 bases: TGTGCCAGCAGTTCCTCCGACAGTTCCATCGGAGTGCAGTACTTC. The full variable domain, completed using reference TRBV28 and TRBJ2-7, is DVKVTQSSRYLVKRTGEKVFLECVQDMDHENMFWYRQDPGLGLRLIYFSYDVKMKEKGDIPEGYSVSREKKERFSLILESASTNQTSMYLCASSSSDSSIGVQYFGPGTRLTVT.